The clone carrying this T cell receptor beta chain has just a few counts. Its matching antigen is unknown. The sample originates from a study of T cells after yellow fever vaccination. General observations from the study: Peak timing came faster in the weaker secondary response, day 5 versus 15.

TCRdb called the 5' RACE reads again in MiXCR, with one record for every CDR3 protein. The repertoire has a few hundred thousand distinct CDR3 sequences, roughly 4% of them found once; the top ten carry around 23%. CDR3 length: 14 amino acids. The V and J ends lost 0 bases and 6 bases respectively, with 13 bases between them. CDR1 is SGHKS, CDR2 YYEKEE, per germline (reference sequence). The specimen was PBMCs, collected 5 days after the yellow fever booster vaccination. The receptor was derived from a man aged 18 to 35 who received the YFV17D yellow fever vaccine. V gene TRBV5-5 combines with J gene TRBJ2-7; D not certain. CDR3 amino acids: CASSLADFMGEQYF. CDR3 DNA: TGTGCCAGCAGCTTGGCCGACTTTATGGGCGAGCAGTACTTC.